The 5 T cell receptor beta chains below all came from one sample that was sequenced in a study of blood T cell repertoires in COVID-19 (dated by TCRdb to 2018 to 2021). Library preparation employed the immunoSEQ multiplex PCR assay. The clones in this table, taken by TCRdb from immuneACCESS, are in-frame only. Not every clone is retained; where verified, under half of the shortfall comes from an unresolved V gene, and the cause of the rest is unknown. The table for this sample lists 170,000 or so clones; about nine tenths of them were counted only once. The ten largest account for roughly 9% of the sample. Sequencing was done on a sample of PBMCs or T cells enriched from blood (not recorded which). The receptors here all came from a woman aged 18-29 years who had recovered from COVID-19.

V usage is TRBV28 and J usage is TRBJ1-1; TRBD1 might be the D (5 bases). Germline CDR1 is MDHEN and CDR2 is SYDVKM. The CDR3 has 14 amino acids. With 3 bases removed from V and 3 bases from J, the gap between germline ends came to 11 bases. The chain's CDR3 is CASSFSRDDTEAFF. CDR3 nucleotide sequence: TGTGCCAGCAGTTTCTCCAGGGATGACACTGAAGCTTTCTTT.

The chain carries TRBV5-1 and TRBJ1-1, with TRBD1 identical over 7 bases. V lost 0 bases and J lost 1; bases outside the gene matches: 6. In germline, CDR1 is SGHRS, CDR2 YFSETQ. CDR3 length equals 16 residues. The CDR3 spells CASSLVRTGENTEAFF. CDR3 nucleotide sequence: TGCGCCAGCAGCTTGGTTAGGACAGGTGAGAACACTGAAGCTTTCTTT.

The V gene is TRBV20-1, the J gene TRBJ1-2, with 7 bases that match TRBD1. The CDR3 has 14 amino acids. Germline CDR1 DFQATT, CDR2 SNEGSKA (reference sequence). V lost 3 bases to trimming and J lost 4 bases; unmatched junction nucleotides: 8. This chain's CDR3 is CSASGAGGSYGYTF. In DNA, the CDR3 is TGCAGTGCTAGTGGGGCAGGGGGAAGCTATGGCTACACCTTC.

This chain connects TRBV13 to TRBJ2-1; D gene uncertain. CDR3 size: 16 residues. Germline V gene sequence: CDR1 PRHDT, CDR2 FYEKMQ (reference sequence). Trimming stripped 0 bases from V and 3 bases from J, with 12 bases between. The CDR3 region has the DNA TGTGCCAGCAGCTTAGGCCAAAGCGAGTACTACAATGAGCAGTTCTTC. It codes for CASSLGQSEYYNEQFF.

The chain is built from TRBV19 and TRBJ1-5, with TRBD1 identical over 12 bases. The CDR3 is 15 amino acids. The germline V gene encodes CDR1 LNHDA and CDR2 SQIVND (reference sequence). After removal of 5 bases from V and 5 bases from J, the junction contained 4 bases not matched to a gene. As DNA, the CDR3 is TGTGCCAGTAGTTGGGGGACAGGGGGCGATCAGCCCCAGCATTTT. Amino acid sequence: CASSWGTGGDQPQHF.